Listed here are 7 T cell receptor beta chains from one sample, sequenced in a study of identifying expanded T cells in peripheral blood. The assay was immunoSEQ multiplex PCR, and TCRdb's table has in-frame clones only and misses some. The sample has some 90,000 clones, around 88% seen once. Specimen: blood. These receptors all stem from a person aged 18 to 69 in good health.

The count of this clone is one. This chain connects TRBV7-6 to TRBJ2-7, with 7 bases fitting TRBD1. V lost 4 bases and J lost 0; bases outside the gene matches: 3. This CDR3 has 14 amino acids. Germline CDR1 SGHVS, CDR2 FNYEAQ. CDR3 protein: CASSSRQGSYEQYF. The DNA of the CDR3 is TGTGCCAGCAGCTCCCGACAGGGCTCCTACGAGCAGTACTTC. Together with reference TRBV7-6 and TRBJ2-7, the CDR3 gives the full variable domain: GAGVSQSPRYKVTKRGQDVALRCDPISGHVSLYWYRQALGQGPEFLTYFNYEAQQDKSGLPNDRFSAERPEGSISTLTIQRTEQRDSAMYRCASSSRQGSYEQYFGPGTRLTVT.

This clone was found once. This chain joins TRBV11-2 and TRBJ2-1; 11 nucleotides agree with TRBD2. Trimming removed 5 bases from V and 10 bases from J; junction bases left unmatched: 13. Per the germline V gene, CDR1 is SGHAT and CDR2 is FQNNGV. The CDR3 is 16 residues long. CDR3 nucleotide sequence: TGTGCCAGCAGCGTATTTAGCGGGAGGGCCGCGCGGGAGCAGTTCTTC. This codes for CASSVFSGRAAREQFF.

This sequence joins TRBV11-2 and TRBJ1-1; D is possibly TRBD1 (5 bases). The CDR3 spans 12 residues. Trimming stripped 1 base from V and 9 bases from J, with 9 bases between. The germline gives CDR1 SGHAT, CDR2 FQNNGV. CDR3 coding DNA: TGTGCCAGCAGCTTAGCCCCAGGGAAAGCTTTCTTT. This encodes CASSLAPGKAFF.

In its sample, this clone was seen a few times. The CDR3 bases are TGTGCCAGCAGTAAAAGAGGGGGCGCGTATGAAAAACTGTTTTTT. This codes for CASSKRGGAYEKLFF. The chain joins TRBV6-5 to TRBJ1-4; TRBD1 matches 7 bases. Germline-derived CDR1 and CDR2 are MNHEY and SVGAGI. Trimming at V came to 5 bases and at J to 6 bases, leaving 9 bases not matched to a gene. This CDR3 is built from 15 residues.

This chain uses TRBV11-2 with TRBJ1-5; no firm D call. The CDR3 has 15 amino acids. V was cut by 1 base and J by 3 bases, with 10 bases left in between. Germline CDR1 and CDR2: SGHAT and FQNNGV. The CDR3 DNA reads TGTGCCAGCAGCTTAGCCCCAGGCTCCAATCAGCCCCAGCATTTT. Its protein is CASSLAPGSNQPQHF.

This clone was detected only a few times. The rearrangement joins TRBV5-5 to TRBJ1-3, with D possibly being TRBD1 (5 bases). The CDR3 runs 14 residues. V gave up 4 bases and J gave up 4 bases, with 12 bases separating them. Germline V gene lookup returns CDR1 SGHKS and CDR2 YYEKEE (reference sequence). CDR3 sequence reads: CASSVSTAGNTIYF. The CDR3 DNA is TGTGCCAGCAGCGTTTCGACAGCCGGAAACACCATATATTTT.

This clone was observed a few times. This chain connects TRBV6-6 to TRBJ1-1; no definite D call. The CDR3 consists of 12 residues. Trimming stripped 6 bases from V and 4 bases from J, with 9 bases between. The germline CDR1 and CDR2 sequences are MNHNY and SVGAGI (reference sequence). The CDR3 is CASRYGSTEAFF. The CDR3 DNA is TGTGCCAGCAGGTATGGGAGCACTGAAGCTTTCTTT.